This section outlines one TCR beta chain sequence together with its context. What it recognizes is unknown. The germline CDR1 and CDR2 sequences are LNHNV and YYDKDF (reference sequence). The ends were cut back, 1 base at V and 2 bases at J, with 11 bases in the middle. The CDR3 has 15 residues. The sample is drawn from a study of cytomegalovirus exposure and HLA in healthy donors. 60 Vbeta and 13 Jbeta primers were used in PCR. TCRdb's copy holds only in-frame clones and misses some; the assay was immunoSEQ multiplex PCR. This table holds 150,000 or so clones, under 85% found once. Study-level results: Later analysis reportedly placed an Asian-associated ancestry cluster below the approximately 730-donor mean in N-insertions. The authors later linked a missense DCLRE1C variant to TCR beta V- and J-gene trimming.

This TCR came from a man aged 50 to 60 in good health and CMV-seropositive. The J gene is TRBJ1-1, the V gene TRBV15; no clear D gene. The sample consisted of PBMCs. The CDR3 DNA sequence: TGTGCCACCAGCAGAGGAACAGCCGTTAACACTGAAGCTTTCTTT. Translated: CATSRGTAVNTEAFF.